This T cell receptor (beta chain) was captured in a study of cytomegalovirus exposure and HLA in healthy donors. With respect to this clone: Its antigen is currently unknown.

V lost 6 bases, J lost 5 bases, and 17 bases lay in between. Germline CDR1 MNHEY, CDR2 SVGAGI. The CDR3 runs to 15 residues. Study findings and constraints: Indistinguishable V segments such as TRBV6-2 and TRBV6-3 were excluded. Some highly shared sequence variants likely arose as a pipeline artifact.

The PCR contained 60 Vbeta and 13 Jbeta primers. The protocol was immunoSEQ multiplex PCR, while the TCRdb copy is restricted to in-frame clones and leaves out a portion. The table includes approximately 130,000 clones, 77% detected once. The chain carries TRBV6-5 and TRBJ1-5; D not resolved. Sequencing was done on a sample of PBMCs. The sequence came from a man between 18 and 35 years old in good health and CMV-seropositive. CDR3 sequence reads: CASRPSREFHQPQHF. The CDR3, as DNA: TGTGCCAGCAGGCCTTCCCGGGAGTTTCATCAGCCCCAGCATTTT.